Detailed here is one T cell receptor (beta chain). Its antigen is undetermined. This record comes from a study of Ad26.COV2.S vaccination and SARS-CoV-2 variants. At the level of the study: Intramuscular Ad26.COV2.S doses were given once or twice, 56 days apart. Whole-study results and caveats: Vaccine and placebo groups showed comparable non-spike TCR breadth.

TCRdb's table, derived via immunoSEQ multiplex PCR, lists solely in-frame clones and lacks some. The table records 200,000 to 250,000 clones, approximately 87% of them present only once. The CDR3 loop spans 17 amino acids. Germline CDR1 and CDR2: SGHNT and YYREEE (reference sequence). Trimming removed 1 base from V and 6 bases from J, with 23 bases in between. As to treatment: some 20 received Ad26.COV2.S at low or high dose, single or two shots; 5 received placebo; per-sample allocation not given. Sampling took place 63 days after the first vaccine or placebo injection. The TCR originated in a person between 18 and 59 years old who received the Ad26.COV2.S COVID-19 vaccine or a placebo. Material: peripheral blood, obtained in a trial of Ad26.COV2.S vaccine versus placebo. This sequence joins TRBV5-4 and TRBJ2-7, with D perhaps matching TRBD2 (6 bases). The CDR3 bases are TGTGCCAGCAGCTTGCTGGAGGGAGGAGCGCACGATCTCGAGCAGTACTTC. It encodes CASSLLEGGAHDLEQYF.